Listed below are T cell receptor beta chains from one sample, sequenced in a study of radiotherapy plus CTLA-4 blockade in lung cancer. Measured with immunoSEQ multiplex PCR; TCRdb has only the in-frame clones, and not every one. The sample holds roughly 85,000 clones, approximately 86% seen once. Sequencing was performed on peripheral blood, taken from a patient treated with radiotherapy plus ipilimumab. These receptors all come from a human donor with non-small cell lung cancer that progressed on radiotherapy plus ipilimumab. The CDR3 runs from the conserved cysteine through the conserved F or W. The D gene is left open where the match is weak. Clone size, where shown, is once, few, many, or a class for clones that have expanded.

clone_size | d_call | j_call | v_call | cdr3_nt | cdr3_aa
NA | NA | TRBJ2-7 | TRBV6-5 | TGTGCCAGCAGTTACCATGGGGGGGCCGGGTACGAGCAGTACTTC | CASSYHGGAGYEQYF
NA | NA | TRBJ1-5 | TRBV4-1 | TGCGCCAGCAGCCAAGACCCCCCGCCGGGTAATCAGCCCCAGCATTTT | CASSQDPPPGNQPQHF
NA | TRBD1 | TRBJ1-5 | TRBV2 | TGTGCCAGCAGTGTCGGACAGGGGTCAGGTCAGCCCCAGCATTTT | CASSVGQGSGQPQHF
NA | NA | TRBJ1-4 | TRBV5-1 | TGCGCCAGCAGCTTGGCCACAGGGTTACGCGAAAAACTGTTTTTT | CASSLATGLREKLFF
NA | TRBD1 | TRBJ2-5 | TRBV2 | TGTGCCAGCAGTGTCCCACAGGGGGCCCGCCAAGAGACCCAGTACTTC | CASSVPQGARQETQYF
once | NA | TRBJ1-1 | TRBV9 | TGTGCCAGCTCCTTCACCGGGGACACTGAAGCTTTCTTT | CASSFTGDTEAFF
NA | NA | TRBJ1-2 | TRBV29-1 | TGCAGCGTTGAAGCGGTCGCGGTTAACTATGGCTACACCTTC | CSVEAVAVNYGYTF
NA | TRBD1 | TRBJ2-5 | TRBV9 | TGTGCCAGCAGCTCAGGGGGTGCAGGAGAGACCCAGTACTTC | CASSSGGAGETQYF
NA | NA | TRBJ2-2 | TRBV7-2 | TGTGCCAGCAGCTCCCAACTAGGTTCCGGGGAGCTGTTTTTT | CASSSQLGSGELFF
once | NA | TRBJ2-5 | TRBV4-3 | TGCGCCAGCAGCCAAGATCTCGCGGGGCCCCAAGAGACCCAGTACTTC | CASSQDLAGPQETQYF
once | NA | TRBJ2-7 | TRBV7-8 | TGTGCCAGCAGTTTCATGAAGGGTGTCTACGAGCAGTACTTC | CASSFMKGVYEQYF
NA | NA | TRBJ1-1 | TRBV7-2 | TGTGCCAGCAGCTTAGTAGCGGGGCTTGAAGCTTTCTTT | CASSLVAGLEAFF
NA | NA | TRBJ2-5 | TRBV19 | TGTGCCAGTAGTATGGCAACCCTCGAGACCCAGTACTTC | CASSMATLETQYF
NA | NA | TRBJ1-5 | TRBV4-3 | TGCGCCAGCAGCCAAGATAGCCTTTATCAGCCCCAGCATTTT | CASSQDSLYQPQHF
few | NA | TRBJ1-3 | TRBV5-4 | TGTGCCAGCAGCTTGGGGCCCGGGCCTGGAAACACCATATATTTT | CASSLGPGPGNTIYF
NA | TRBD1 | TRBJ2-7 | TRBV29-1 | TGCAGCGTAGGGCCAGGGGGCACCTACGAGCAGTACTTC | CSVGPGGTYEQYF
once | NA | TRBJ2-7 | TRBV4-3 | TGCGCCAGCAGCCCCGGGGCCCGAGGATCCTACGAGCAGTACTTC | CASSPGARGSYEQYF
NA | NA | TRBJ1-2 | TRBV9 | TGTGCCAGCAGCGTAGACTGGCAGGGCTCTAACTATGGCTACACCTTC | CASSVDWQGSNYGYTF
NA | NA | TRBJ2-7 | TRBV7-2 | TGTGCCAGCAGCTTGACCGGATCATCAGGCTCCTACGAGCAGTACTTC | CASSLTGSSGSYEQYF
NA | NA | TRBJ1-2 | TRBV19 | TGTGCCAGTAGTATAGAAACAGGAACGGATGGCTACACCTTC | CASSIETGTDGYTF
NA | NA | TRBJ2-1 | TRBV30 | TGTGCCCTCCAAAGATCGAGCTCCTACAATGAGCAGTTCTTC | CALQRSSSYNEQFF
NA | TRBD2 | TRBJ2-2 | TRBV7-2 | TGTGCCAGCAGCGCCCCTTTGACTAGCGGACCAATGAACACCGGGGAGCTGTTTTTT | CASSAPLTSGPMNTGELFF
NA | NA | TRBJ2-5 | TRBV6-1 | TGTGCCAGCAGTTTCAACTCACAGGGTCCGGAGACCCAGTACTTC | CASSFNSQGPETQYF
NA | NA | TRBJ2-7 | TRBV6-6 | TGTGCCAGCAGTTACCGGAGGGGCCGCCCTTCCTACGAGCAGTACTTC | CASSYRRGRPSYEQYF
NA | NA | TRBJ2-7 | TRBV5-3 | TGTGCCAGAATTTCCGTTTACGAGCAGTACTTC | CARISVYEQYF
NA | TRBD1 | TRBJ1-2 | TRBV4-1 | TGCGCCAGCAGCCAAGACAGGGGGCAGGGGGTCTATGGCTACACCTTC | CASSQDRGQGVYGYTF
NA | TRBD1 | TRBJ2-5 | TRBV5-5 | TGTGCCAGCAGCCGACAGGGGAGGGAGACCCAGTACTTC | CASSRQGRETQYF
NA | NA | TRBJ1-5 | TRBV4-3 | TGCGCCAGCAGCCAAGATCGGGTATACAATCAGCCCCAGCATTTT | CASSQDRVYNQPQHF
NA | NA | TRBJ2-7 | TRBV4-2 | TGTGCCAGCAGCCAGGAAGACATTTACGAGCAGTACTTC | CASSQEDIYEQYF
NA | TRBD1 | TRBJ2-5 | TRBV23-1 | TGCGCCAGCAGTCAATCGAGAAATCGGGGCAGGGGGCTGGGGACCCAGTACTTC | CASSQSRNRGRGLGTQYF
NA | NA | TRBJ2-2 | TRBV7-6 | TGTGCCAGCAGCCTCGCCACGGAGCTGTTTTTT | CASSLATELFF
NA | TRBD1 | TRBJ2-2 | TRBV5-1 | TGCGCCAGCAGGTCCAGGGGGCCGAACACCGGGGAGCTGTTTTTT | CASRSRGPNTGELFF
NA | TRBD2 | TRBJ2-3 | TRBV4-2 | TGTGCCAGCAGCCAGGCGGACGGGACTAGCGGGAGCACAGATACGCAGTATTTT | CASSQADGTSGSTDTQYF
NA | NA | TRBJ1-4 | TRBV11-2 | TGTGCCAGCAGCTTAGCGGAGGGATCCAATGAAAAACTGTTTTTT | CASSLAEGSNEKLFF
NA | NA | TRBJ1-2 | TRBV14 | TGTGCCAGCAGCCAAGATGAAGGGTACTATGGCTACACCTTC | CASSQDEGYYGYTF
NA | TRBD1 | TRBJ2-7 | TRBV7-9 | TGTGCCAGCAGCCTAACAGAGGGACAGAAAAGATACGAGCAGTACTTC | CASSLTEGQKRYEQYF
NA | TRBD1 | TRBJ1-1 | TRBV4-3 | TGCGCCAGCAGCCCCCGACAGGGCCTGGGAGCTTTCTTT | CASSPRQGLGAFF
NA | NA | TRBJ1-6 | TRBV14 | TGTGCCAGCAGCCAAAAAGGCAACAGGGAATTCTATAATTCACCCCTCCACTTT | CASSQKGNREFYNSPLHF
NA | NA | TRBJ2-1 | TRBV11-3 | TGTGCCAGCAGCAAAAGGGGGTTTGGCCCGGGCGATGAGCAGTTCTTC | CASSKRGFGPGDEQFF
NA | NA | TRBJ2-2 | TRBV6-1 | TGTGCCTGCCGAGGGGTAGCCGGGGAGCTGTTTTTT | CACRGVAGELFF
few | NA | TRBJ1-5 | TRBV2 | TGTGCCAGCGGGGAGGAGGCGGCGGGAATGGGGCAGCCCCAGCATTTT | CASGEEAAGMGQPQHF
NA | NA | TRBJ2-7 | TRBV6-6 | TGTGCCAGCAGTTATCCAAGCTCCGGATACGAGCAGTACTTC | CASSYPSSGYEQYF
NA | NA | TRBJ2-5 | TRBV29-1 | TGCAGCGACTTGACAGATCAAGAGACCCAGTACTTC | CSDLTDQETQYF
NA | TRBD2 | TRBJ2-3 | TRBV5-1 | TGCGCCAGCAGCACGGGACTAGCGGGAGGAACAGATACGCAGTATTTT | CASSTGLAGGTDTQYF
NA | NA | TRBJ1-5 | TRBV9 | TGTGCCAGCAGCGTAGCCCCGGATAGCAATCAGCCCCAGCATTTT | CASSVAPDSNQPQHF
NA | NA | TRBJ2-1 | TRBV18 | TGTGCCAGCTCACCACTTCGGGAGACGAACAATGAGCAGTTCTTC | CASSPLRETNNEQFF
NA | NA | TRBJ2-2 | TRBV25-1 | TGTGCCAGTCTGAGGGAGGTCACCGGGGAGCTGTTTTTT | CASLREVTGELFF